The present T cell receptor (beta chain) was sequenced within a study of cytomegalovirus exposure and HLA in healthy donors. The PCR was carried out with 60 Vbeta primers and 13 Jbeta primers. Measured with immunoSEQ multiplex PCR; TCRdb has only the in-frame clones, and not every one. The table lists around 140,000 clones, 60% to 85% of them singletons. Trimming cost V 5 bases and J 2 bases; bases outside gene matches: 7. The CDR3 runs to 15 residues. Germline CDR1 is SGHTA and CDR2 is FQGNSA. The sample comprised PBMCs. This rearrangement joins TRBV7-2 to TRBJ1-2; TRBD1 aligns across 8 bases. This sequence originates from a woman between 40 and 50 years old in good health and CMV-seronegative. CDR3 nucleotide sequence: TGTGCCAGCAGCAAAGCCCGGACAGGGAACTATGGCTACACCTTC. Protein: CASSKARTGNYGYTF.